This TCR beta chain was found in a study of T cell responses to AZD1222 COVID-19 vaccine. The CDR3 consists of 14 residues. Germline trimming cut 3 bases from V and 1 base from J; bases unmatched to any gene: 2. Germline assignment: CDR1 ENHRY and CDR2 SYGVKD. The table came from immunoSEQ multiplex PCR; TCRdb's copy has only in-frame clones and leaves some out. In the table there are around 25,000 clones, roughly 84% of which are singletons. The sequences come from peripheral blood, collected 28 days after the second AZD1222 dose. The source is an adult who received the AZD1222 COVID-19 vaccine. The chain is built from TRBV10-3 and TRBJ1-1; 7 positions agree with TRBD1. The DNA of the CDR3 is TGTGCCATCAGTGACCGGGACAGGAACACTGAAGCTTTCTTT. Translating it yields CAISDRDRNTEAFF.